These 15 T cell receptor beta chains were sequenced from one sample in a study of T cells in Graves' hyperthyroidism and ophthalmopathy. Amplified TCR beta CDR3 regions derived from RNA transcripts. When the TCR CDR3 underwent first-round RT-PCR, the HTBI primer set was used. One entry per CDR3 protein results from TCRdb running MiXCR on the multiplex PCR reads. The sample holds more than 500,000 distinct CDR3 sequences, about 15% seen once. Sequencing input: blood. The receptor set was obtained from a woman in her forties with Graves' hyperthyroidism.

This clonotype was seen ten or more times. The CDR3: CSVSNTYNSPLHF. The CDR3 coding sequence is TGCAGTGTCTCCAACACCTATAATTCACCCCTCCACTTT. V and J are TRBV20-1 and TRBJ1-6, with D unresolved. Trimming cost V 7 bases and J 2 bases, with 9 bases left between them. Germline-derived CDR1 and CDR2 are DFQATT and SNEGSKA (reference sequence). The CDR3 is 13 amino acids.

The chain is built from TRBV10-3 and TRBJ2-1; perhaps TRBD2 as D (6 bases). Germline-derived CDR1 and CDR2 are ENHRY and SYGVKD. The CDR3 totals 15 residues. Trimming cost V 6 bases and J 7 bases, with 19 bases left between them. The CDR3 sequence is CAIRERGTQENEQFF. The CDR3 DNA follows: TGTGCCATCAGGGAACGAGGGACTCAAGAGAATGAGCAGTTCTTC.

This clonotype was seen at least ten times. This rearrangement joins TRBV20-1 to TRBJ2-1, with TRBD2 matching over 8 bases. Germline trimming cut 6 bases from V and 5 bases from J; bases unmatched to any gene: 9. Germline V lookup: CDR1 DFQATT, CDR2 SNEGSKA (reference sequence). The CDR3 extends over 14 amino acids. The CDR3 coding sequence is TGCAGTGCGTTAGCGGGGCCCCTAAACAATGAGCAGTTCTTC. Translating it yields CSALAGPLNNEQFF.

This clonotype came up a few times. The chain recombines TRBV27 with TRBJ2-3; D gene ambiguous. Germline V gives CDR1 MNHEY, CDR2 SMNVEV (reference sequence). This CDR3 comprises 13 residues. Trimming stripped 5 bases from V and 4 bases from J, with 10 bases between. CDR3 in DNA: TGTGCCAGCAGTGGGCCGAGCGCAGATACGCAGTATTTT. This codes for CASSGPSADTQYF.

The V gene is TRBV11-2, the J gene TRBJ2-1; 9 bases line up with TRBD1. The CDR3 totals 15 residues. V lost 2 bases to trimming and J lost 7 bases; unmatched junction nucleotides: 6. Germline CDR1 SGHAT, CDR2 FQNNGV. The CDR3: CASSLTRGQGNEQFF. CDR3 in DNA: TGTGCCAGCAGCTTAACGAGGGGACAGGGAAATGAGCAGTTCTTC.

This clonotype was seen a handful of times. The chain couples TRBV5-6 to TRBJ2-1; no reliable D call. V lost 2 bases to trimming and J lost 4 bases, with 22 bases between them. The CDR3 is 18 amino acids. Germline lookup yields CDR1 SGHDT and CDR2 YYEEEE. As DNA, the CDR3 is TGTGCCAGCAGCTTACCCGCTTATAGCCGAGTGGGGTACAATGAGCAGTTCTTC. This encodes CASSLPAYSRVGYNEQFF.

This clonotype has a handful of counts. V usage is TRBV18 and J usage is TRBJ2-7; 12 nucleotides agree with TRBD1. The CDR3 loop spans 16 amino acids. After removal of 3 bases from V and 7 bases from J, the junction contained 10 bases not matched to a gene. From germline, CDR1 is KGHSH and CDR2 LQKENI. CDR3 nucleotide sequence: TGTGCCAGCTCACCGGGACCGGGACAGGGGGCGCGAGAGCAGTACTTC. Its protein is CASSPGPGQGAREQYF.

In its sample, this clonotype was seen a few times. The gene calls are TRBV30 and TRBJ2-2; 9 bases agree with TRBD2. Germline CDR1 and CDR2: GTSNPN and SVGIG (reference sequence). V lost 1 base, J lost 3 bases, and 3 bases stayed unmatched. There are 15 residues in the CDR3. CDR3 in amino acids: CAWSALAGYTGELFF. In DNA form, the CDR3 reads TGTGCCTGGAGTGCGCTAGCGGGGTACACCGGGGAGCTGTTTTTT.

The gene calls are TRBV19 and TRBJ1-2; 7 nucleotides match TRBD1. With V trimmed by 6 bases and J by 4 bases, 17 bases remained unmatched. Germline V lookup: CDR1 LNHDA, CDR2 SQIVND (reference sequence). This CDR3 is 17 amino acids long. The chain's CDR3 is CASSTTSSGQNLYGYTF. CDR3 DNA: TGTGCCAGTAGCACTACAAGCTCGGGACAGAATCTCTATGGCTACACCTTC.

V usage is TRBV19 and J usage is TRBJ1-2, with D uncertain. V shed 5 bases and J shed 4 bases, with 17 bases lying between them. Germline lookup yields CDR1 LNHDA and CDR2 SQIVND (reference sequence). The CDR3 extends over 15 amino acids. CDR3 nucleotide sequence: TGTGCCAGTAGTGCGGAGGACCTCCCGGGCTATGGCTACACCTTC. This sequence encodes CASSAEDLPGYGYTF.

This clonotype was detected ten times or more. The rearrangement joins TRBV18 to TRBJ2-2; 10 bases are a match to TRBD1. CDR1 and CDR2 from the germline V gene are KGHSH and LQKENI. The CDR3 consists of 16 residues. Germline trimming cut 1 base from V and 5 bases from J; bases unmatched to any gene: 4. The CDR3 sequence is CASSPLPGQGTGELFF. CDR3 bases: TGTGCCAGCTCACCACTGCCGGGACAGGGGACCGGGGAGCTGTTTTTT.

This clonotype has a handful of counts. The chain carries TRBV2 and TRBJ1-5; no reliable D call. Per the germline V gene, CDR1 is SNHLY and CDR2 is FYNNEI. CDR3 length equals 13 residues. The ends were cut back, 8 bases at V and 4 bases at J, with 12 bases in the middle. The CDR3 DNA sequence: TGTGCCAGCGCGCAGCTACTTAATCAGCCCCAGCATTTT. Its protein product is CASAQLLNQPQHF.

This clonotype was found many times. The rearrangement uses TRBV7-3 and TRBJ2-3; TRBD2 matches at 8 bases. This CDR3 has 14 residues. CDR1 SGHTA and CDR2 FQGTGA come from the germline V gene. Trimming cost V 6 bases and J 5 bases; bases outside gene matches: 7. The CDR3 DNA follows: TGTGCCAGCAGTTTAGGTCTAGCGGGAGATACGCAGTATTTT. It codes for CASSLGLAGDTQYF.

Only one count was recorded for this clonotype. This sequence joins TRBV20-1 and TRBJ2-2; 7 bases match TRBD2. Germline V gives CDR1 DFQATT, CDR2 SNEGSKA (reference sequence). This CDR3 is 15 amino acids long. V dropped 6 bases and J dropped 2; count of bases not matched to a gene: 9. CDR3 amino acids: CSARSGRLNTGELFF. The CDR3 DNA reads TGCAGTGCCAGGTCCGGGAGGCTAAACACCGGGGAGCTGTTTTTT.

CDR3 DNA sequence: TGTGCCAGCAGCCTAGCGGAGGCATCCTACGAGCAGTACTTC. Translated, it gives CASSLAEASYEQYF. V gene TRBV25-1 combines with J gene TRBJ2-7; 7 bases are a match to TRBD2. Germline V gene sequence: CDR1 MGHDK, CDR2 SYGVNS. The CDR3 is 14 amino acids. V lost 6 bases and J lost 1; bases outside the gene matches: 6.